The next 29 T cell receptor beta chains were all read from a single sample in a study of T-cell memory formation after mild COVID-19. TCRdb re-called the 5' RACE reads with MiXCR, one entry per CDR3 protein. The repertoire holds roughly 400,000 distinct CDR3 sequences, with approximately 24% as singletons. The sample consisted of PBMCs or a T cell subset sorted from them (not recorded which). The receptors shown here come from an adult woman who had mild COVID-19 (a few samples of this study predate the infection). Cell type and time point are not known.

V is TRBV6-5 and J is TRBJ1-3; 9 nucleotides line up with TRBD1. V lost 6 bases to trimming and J lost 0 bases; unmatched junction nucleotides: 6. The germline V gene encodes CDR1 MNHEY and CDR2 SVGAGI. The CDR3 runs 16 residues. This CDR3 is CASSRTGAASGNTIYF. DNA for the CDR3: TGTGCCAGCAGCCGGACAGGGGCAGCCTCTGGAAACACCATATATTTT.

A few counts support this clonotype. The chain joins TRBV4-1 to TRBJ2-1; 16 nucleotides line up with TRBD2. The ends lost 4 bases at V and 5 bases at J; junction bases unmatched: 5. Germline-derived CDR1 and CDR2 are MGHRA and YSYEKL. The CDR3 extends over 17 amino acids. The CDR3 DNA follows: TGCGCCAGCAGCCGGGGACTAGCGGGGGGGCCCGACAATGAGCAGTTCTTC. As protein: CASSRGLAGGPDNEQFF.

The chain joins TRBV24-1 to TRBJ2-6, with D maybe TRBD1 (7 bases). CDR1 and CDR2 (germline): KGHDR, SFDVKD. The V gene lost 4 bases and the J gene lost 2 bases, with 23 bases spanning the gap. This CDR3 is 20 amino acids long. CDR3: CATSEPPAEGAFAGANVLTF. DNA of the CDR3: TGTGCCACCAGTGAACCACCGGCGGAGGGGGCGTTCGCTGGGGCCAACGTCCTGACTTTC.

The V gene is TRBV3-1, the J gene TRBJ1-5; 9 positions agree with TRBD1. The V and J ends lost 1 base and 0 bases, in that order; junction bases with no gene match: 7. The V gene's germline CDR1 is LGHDT and CDR2 YNNKEL (reference sequence). The CDR3 runs to 18 residues. CDR3 loop: CASSQAGTGTNSNQPQHF. The CDR3 DNA reads as TGTGCCAGCAGCCAAGCCGGGACAGGGACGAATAGCAATCAGCCCCAGCATTTT.

A few counts support this clonotype. The chain recombines TRBV12-3 or TRBV12-4 with TRBJ2-1; 14 bases fit TRBD2. After removal of 6 bases from V and 7 bases from J, the junction contained 8 bases not matched to a gene. The CDR3 totals 16 residues. CDR3 coding DNA: TGTGCCAGCAGCCGATCCGGGACTAGCGGGGGTAATGAGCAGTTCTTC. It specifies CASSRSGTSGGNEQFF.

The V call is TRBV20-1, the J call TRBJ2-1, with D possibly matching TRBD2 (7 bases). The CDR3 is 16 residues long. Germline V CDR1 and CDR2: DFQATT, SNEGSKA (reference sequence). V was shortened by 2 bases and J by 4 bases, with 18 bases between the two germline ends. The CDR3 DNA reads TGCAGTGCTAGACCTAGGGGGAGGGTCCTGTACAATGAGCAGTTCTTC. The encoded protein is CSARPRGRVLYNEQFF.

The chain employs TRBV6-2 or TRBV6-3 and TRBJ2-7, with TRBD2 matching 12 bases. Germline V lookup: CDR1 MNHEY, CDR2 SVGEGT. Trimming cost V 2 bases and J 6 bases; bases outside gene matches: 5. This CDR3 is built from 15 residues. The CDR3 protein is CASSYLAGGPAEQYF. The CDR3 nucleotides read TGTGCCAGCAGTTACCTAGCGGGGGGGCCAGCCGAGCAGTACTTC.

The chain is built from TRBV2 and TRBJ2-1, with a tentative D call TRBD1 (6 bases). This CDR3 has 13 residues. V was shortened by 7 bases and J by 3 bases, with 10 bases between the two germline ends. Per the germline V gene, CDR1 is SNHLY and CDR2 is FYNNEI. The CDR3 DNA follows: TGTGCCAGCACCCTGGACAGCTACAATGAGCAGTTCTTC. Translated, it gives CASTLDSYNEQFF.

This clonotype was counted between two and nine times. The chain carries TRBV7-8 and TRBJ1-5; D is unclear. With 2 bases removed from V and 4 bases from J, the gap between germline ends came to 9 bases. CDR3 size: 14 residues. Germline V gene lookup returns CDR1 SGHVS and CDR2 FQNEAQ. The CDR3 loop reads CASSLIPGNQPQHF. The CDR3 coding sequence is TGTGCCAGCAGCTTAATCCCGGGGAATCAGCCCCAGCATTTT. Drawing the rest from reference TRBV7-8 and TRBJ1-5, the complete variable domain is GAGVSQSPRYKVAKRGQDVALRCDPISGHVSLFWYQQALGQGPEFLTYFQNEAQLDKSGLPSDRFFAERPEGSVSTLKIQRTQQEDSAVYLCASSLIPGNQPQHFGDGTRLSIL.

The rearrangement uses TRBV7-9 and TRBJ1-5; perhaps TRBD1 as D (5 bases). Germline values: CDR1 SEHNR, CDR2 FQNEAQ (reference sequence). CDR3 length equals 14 residues. V lost 3 bases and J 5 bases, leaving 11 bases between the germline ends. CDR3 nucleotide sequence: TGTGCCAGCAGCTTCAACGGAGGGGATCAGCCCCAGCATTTT. The encoded protein is CASSFNGGDQPQHF.

This clonotype was counted ten times or more. For the CDR3, the DNA is TGTGCCAGCAGTCTCAGGGAGAACAATCAGCCCCAGCATTTT. The encoded protein is CASSLRENNQPQHF. The rearrangement links TRBV6-6 to TRBJ1-5, with a possible D match to TRBD1 (5 bases). The germline CDR1 and CDR2 sequences are MNHNY and SVGAGI (reference sequence). CDR3 size: 14 residues. V was shortened by 5 bases and J by 3 bases, with 11 bases between the two germline ends.

This clonotype was seen at least ten times. The chain joins TRBV11-2 to TRBJ2-7; D is unresolved. V was pared by 2 bases and J by 6 bases, with 5 bases between. Germline V gene data show CDR1 as SGHAT and CDR2 as FQNNGV. The CDR3 totals 11 residues. CDR3: CASSLWGEQYF. The CDR3 bases are TGTGCCAGCAGCTTATGGGGCGAGCAGTACTTC.

In its sample, this clonotype was seen a few times. The CDR3 reads CSAPQGRGQPQHF. The CDR3 region has the DNA TGCAGTGCACCCCAGGGGAGAGGGCAGCCCCAGCATTTT. V gene TRBV20-1 combines with J gene TRBJ1-5, with D perhaps TRBD1 (6 bases). The CDR3 loop spans 13 amino acids. Per the germline V gene, CDR1 is DFQATT and CDR2 is SNEGSKA (reference sequence). V was trimmed by 6 bases and J by 7 bases, leaving 16 bases between them.

This clonotype has only one observation. This sequence joins TRBV20-1 and TRBJ1-5, with no clear D. The germline CDR1 and CDR2 sequences are DFQATT and SNEGSKA (reference sequence). The CDR3 sequence is 14 residues long. V lost 6 bases to trimming and J lost 4 bases, with 16 bases between them. The CDR3 is CSARPRTWNQPQHF. The DNA of the CDR3 is TGCAGTGCGCGACCACGGACGTGGAATCAGCCCCAGCATTTT.

This clonotype appeared a few times. The chain recombines TRBV19 with TRBJ2-5; D may match TRBD1 or TRBD2 (7 bases each). The V end lost 9 bases, the J end lost 3 bases, and 20 bases lay between the germline ends. The germline V gene has CDR1 LNHDA and CDR2 SQIVND (reference sequence). The CDR3 consists of 15 residues. The CDR3 DNA is TGTGCCAGCAGGGGGGGAGGGCCAAGCAAAGAGACCCAGTACTTC. Encoded protein: CASRGGGPSKETQYF.

This clonotype was counted a few times. The gene calls are TRBV9 and TRBJ2-7, with 8 positions matching TRBD1. The germline CDR1 and CDR2 sequences are SGDLS and YYNGEE. This CDR3 contains 15 residues. V was pared by 0 bases and J by 6 bases, with 8 bases of the junction left unmatched. The CDR3 reads CASSVDGTGVFEQYF. CDR3 in DNA: TGTGCCAGCAGCGTAGATGGGACAGGCGTCTTCGAGCAGTACTTC.

This clonotype occurred a few times. CDR3 sequence (DNA): TGTGCCAGCAGTTTCGATGTATACCAAGAGACCCAGTACTTC. This sequence encodes CASSFDVYQETQYF. The rearrangement uses TRBV12-3 or TRBV12-4 and TRBJ2-5; no definite D call. V was trimmed by 3 bases and J by 0 bases, leaving 8 bases between them. This CDR3 is 14 amino acids long.

The CDR3 region has the DNA TGTGCCTGGAGTGTCGGACCGGGACAGGGGGCTAAAACTGAAGCTTTCTTT. This gives the protein CAWSVGPGQGAKTEAFF. The rearrangement joins TRBV30 to TRBJ1-1; TRBD1 matches 12 bases. The CDR3 extends over 17 amino acids. Germline CDR1 is GTSNPN and CDR2 is SVGIG (reference sequence). After removal of 0 bases from V and 5 bases from J, the junction contained 10 bases not matched to a gene. The entire variable domain, with the rest obtained from reference TRBV30 and TRBJ1-1, is as follows: SQTIHQWPATLVQPVGSPLSLECTVEGTSNPNLYWYRQAAGRGLQLLFYSVGIGQISSEVPQNLSASRPQDRQFILSSKKLLLSDSGFYLCAWSVGPGQGAKTEAFFGQGTRLTVV.

The chain joins TRBV7-3 to TRBJ1-1, with D uncertain. The V and J ends lost 2 bases and 7 bases respectively, with 11 bases between them. The CDR3 consists of 13 residues. The germline CDR1 and CDR2 sequences are SGHTA and FQGTGA. The CDR3 region is CASSLDFGNEAFF. The CDR3 nucleotides are TGTGCCAGCAGCTTAGACTTTGGAAATGAAGCTTTCTTT.

The chain recombines TRBV24-1 with TRBJ2-2, with a tentative D call TRBD1 (5 bases). Trimming stripped 4 bases from V and 5 bases from J, with 10 bases between. Germline CDR1 KGHDR, CDR2 SFDVKD. There are 14 residues in the CDR3. The CDR3 loop reads CATSERYRTGELFF. CDR3 nucleotide sequence: TGTGCCACCAGTGAGAGATACAGGACCGGGGAGCTGTTTTTT.

This clonotype was counted a few times. CDR3 DNA: TGTGCCAGCAGCACTAGGGACGGATCCTATGGCTACACCTTC. This translates into CASSTRDGSYGYTF. The gene calls are TRBV5-4 and TRBJ1-2, with D possibly matching TRBD1 (5 bases). CDR1 and CDR2 (germline): SGHNT, YYREEE (reference sequence). The CDR3 contains 14 residues. Trimming took off 4 bases at V and 4 bases at J, with 14 bases between the two ends.

This clonotype was seen a handful of times. This chain connects TRBV7-9 to TRBJ1-1; 7 bases line up with TRBD1. Germline CDR1 reads SEHNR; CDR2 reads FQNEAQ (reference sequence). The length of the CDR3 is 13 residues. Trimming removed 10 bases from V and 6 bases from J; junction bases left unmatched: 11. CDR3 sequence reads: CATRGGRTSEAFF. The CDR3 DNA reads TGTGCCACCAGGGGGGGTCGGACTTCTGAAGCTTTCTTT.

This clonotype has only a few counts. The chain has TRBV12-3 or TRBV12-4 and TRBJ1-1; D perhaps matches TRBD1 (5 bases). The ends were cut back, 7 bases at V and 1 base at J, with 16 bases in the middle. CDR3 length: 15 amino acids. Here the CDR3 reads CASTDDGTKNTEAFF. CDR3 bases: TGTGCCAGCACCGACGATGGGACGAAGAACACTGAAGCTTTCTTT.

The gene calls are TRBV18 and TRBJ2-3; no clear D gene. Germline values: CDR1 KGHSH, CDR2 LQKENI. This CDR3 has 14 amino acids. V dropped 7 bases and J dropped 4 bases, with 15 bases sitting between them. CDR3 in amino acids: CASLDLLGSDTQYF. The CDR3 DNA is TGTGCCAGCTTGGATTTACTTGGCTCAGATACGCAGTATTTT. Variable domain in full (rest from reference TRBV18 and TRBJ2-3): NAGVMQNPRHLVRRRGQEARLRCSPMKGHSHVYWYRQLPEEGLKFMVYLQKENIIDESGMPKERFSAEFPKEGPSILRIQQVVRGDSAAYFCASLDLLGSDTQYFGPGTRLTVL.

This chain's CDR3 is CASSLSEVGEADNEQFF. Written as DNA, the CDR3 is TGTGCCAGCAGTTTATCGGAGGTGGGGGAGGCTGACAATGAGCAGTTCTTC. The chain has TRBV12-3 or TRBV12-4 and TRBJ2-1; the D gene is possibly TRBD2 (6 bases). The germline V and J ends were trimmed by 2 bases and 5 bases, with 19 bases remaining between them. This CDR3 comprises 17 residues.

The gene calls are TRBV27 and TRBJ2-1, with 8 bases aligning to TRBD2. The trim removed 0 bases at V and 9 bases at J, leaving 16 bases unmatched. Germline V CDR1 and CDR2: MNHEY, SMNVEV (reference sequence). The CDR3 runs 18 residues. The DNA of the CDR3 is TGTGCCAGCAGTTTATCGGGCGTACTAGCGGACTCTACAATTGAGCAGTTCTTC. Amino acid sequence: CASSLSGVLADSTIEQFF.

This clonotype has a handful of counts. The chain recombines TRBV7-9 with TRBJ1-1; possible D gene TRBD1, 6 bases. Trimming cost V 3 bases and J 4 bases, with 12 bases left between them. In germline, CDR1 is SEHNR, CDR2 FQNEAQ (reference sequence). There are 14 residues in the CDR3. In DNA, the CDR3 is TGTGCCAGCAGCTTTCCCGGAGGGGGCACTGAAGCTTTCTTT. It encodes CASSFPGGGTEAFF.

This clonotype was seen only a few times. This chain uses TRBV4-2 with TRBJ2-5; D unclear. Per germline, CDR1 LGHNA and CDR2 YNFKEQ. The germline V and J ends were trimmed by 2 bases and 4 bases, with 5 bases remaining between them. This CDR3 has 12 residues. The CDR3 nucleotides are TGTGCCAGCAGCCAATATGGAGAGACCCAGTACTTC. This codes for CASSQYGETQYF.

This sequence joins TRBV20-1 and TRBJ2-7; 8 bases are a match to TRBD1. CDR1 is DFQATT, CDR2 SNEGSKA, per germline (reference sequence). After removal of 5 bases from V and 0 bases from J, the junction contained 6 bases not matched to a gene. CDR3 size: 14 residues. CDR3 nucleotides: TGCAGTGCTCCGGACAGGGCCAGCTCCTACGAGCAGTACTTC. As protein: CSAPDRASSYEQYF.